This T cell receptor beta chain derives from a study of shared clonotypes between healthy human individuals. Overall study results and limits: The study drew on few donors, limiting represented genetic and exposure-history diversity.

Genomic DNA came from about 92 million PBMCs in unsorted samples. CDR1 and CDR2 (germline): SQVTM, ANQGSEA. The CDR3 consists of 13 residues. Trimming took off 4 bases at V and 4 bases at J, with 10 bases between the two ends. Loaded into unsorted PBMC replicate PCRs was 300 ng DNA, about 30,000 T cell genomes. TCRdb's table, derived via immunoSEQ multiplex PCR, lists solely in-frame clones and lacks some. The table lists more than 400,000 clones, around 80% of them singletons. Turning to this clone: The antigen remains undetermined.

What was sequenced was PBMCs. The sequence was obtained from a woman between 35 and 50 years old in good health. Some clones in this sample may be carry-over from other donors' samples. The chain has TRBV29-1 and TRBJ2-2; D may be TRBD1 or TRBD2 (6 bases each). The CDR3 loop reads CSVGRGTTGELFF. In DNA, the CDR3 is TGCAGCGTTGGGAGGGGGACCACCGGGGAGCTGTTTTTT.